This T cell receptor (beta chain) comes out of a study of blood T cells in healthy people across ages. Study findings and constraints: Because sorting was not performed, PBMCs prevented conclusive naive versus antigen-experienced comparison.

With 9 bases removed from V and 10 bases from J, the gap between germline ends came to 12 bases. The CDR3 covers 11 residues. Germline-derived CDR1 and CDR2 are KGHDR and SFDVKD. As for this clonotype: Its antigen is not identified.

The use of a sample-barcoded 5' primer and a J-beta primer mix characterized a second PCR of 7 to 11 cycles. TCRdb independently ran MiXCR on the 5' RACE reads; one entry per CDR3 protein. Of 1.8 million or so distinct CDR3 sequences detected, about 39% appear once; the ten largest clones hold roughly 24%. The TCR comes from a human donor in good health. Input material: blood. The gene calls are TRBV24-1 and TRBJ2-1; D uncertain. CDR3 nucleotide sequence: TGTGCCACCTCCCACGAGGTGGAGCAGTTCTTC. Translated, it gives CATSHEVEQFF.